This T cell receptor (beta chain) was captured in a study of post-analysis software for immune sequencing data. General study findings and limits: Patients carried several TRBV segments more frequently than controls did, and TRBV5-6, TRBV5-1 and TRBV20-1 were among them. People with multiple sclerosis had a significantly lower normalized Chao1 diversity than controls did.

In regard to this clonotype: Its specificity is unknown. The junction and the germline gene differ at one end; a read error may be behind it.

TCR beta cDNA libraries had unique molecular identifiers. TCRdb redid the calling of the PCR reads with MiXCR, one entry per CDR3 protein. The profile shows about 760,000 distinct CDR3 sequences, 25% to 30% of them singletons. Germline CDR1 and CDR2: DFQATT and SNEGSKA (reference sequence). This CDR3 comprises 13 residues. The rearrangement uses TRBV20-1 and TRBJ2-6; TRBD2 is a possible D gene (5 bases). Sequencing input: blood. The origin of this receptor is a girl between 10 and 17 years old with multiple sclerosis. The CDR3 is CSTRNTGANVLTF. CDR3 coding DNA: TGCAGTACTAGGAACACCGGGGCCAACGTCCTGACTTTC.